A selection of T cell receptor beta chains follows, all from one sample in a study of T cell responses to AZD1222 COVID-19 vaccine. Here immunoSEQ multiplex PCR was the method, and the copy in TCRdb shows in-frame clones only, minus some. The data show roughly 160,000 clones, 85% to 95% seen once. The source was peripheral blood, collected on day 0 of AZD1222 vaccination. The receptors were gathered from an adult in good health. Both conserved end residues are part of each CDR3. D genes are given only for firm matches. A row's size may be missing; if present it is once, few, many or a size class.

TRBV6-5	14	TRBD1	once	TRBJ2-7	TGTGCCAGCAGTCGACAGGGCCCTTCCTACGAGCAGTACTTC	CASSRQGPSYEQYF
TRBV9	15	TRBD1	-	TRBJ1-2	TGTGCCAGCAGCCCAAATCCCGGGACAGTCTATGGCTACACCTTC	CASSPNPGTVYGYTF
TRBV6-6	15	-	-	TRBJ1-5	TGTGCCAGCACCCCAAGGGTAAGCGGCAATCAGCCCCAGCATTTT	CASTPRVSGNQPQHF
TRBV30	17	-	-	TRBJ2-4	TGTGCCTGGAGTGTAGGCGGGAAGCGAAGGGCCAAAAACATTCAGTACTTC	CAWSVGGKRRAKNIQYF
TRBV6-5	14	-	-	TRBJ1-1	TGTGCCAGCAGGCCCCCGGACGGCTACACTGAAGCTTTCTTT	CASRPPDGYTEAFF
TRBV29-1	16	TRBD1	-	TRBJ2-7	TGCAGCGTTGCCGGGACAGGGGACCCAGGGGGCTACGAGCAGTACTTC	CSVAGTGDPGGYEQYF
TRBV7-9	18	TRBD2	-	TRBJ2-4	TGTGCCAGCAGCCGGGGACTAGCGGGAGAGTCCGCCAAAAACATTCAGTACTTC	CASSRGLAGESAKNIQYF
TRBV27	14	-	-	TRBJ1-5	TGTGCCAGCAGTTTCAGGGACGGCAATCAGCCCCAGCATTTT	CASSFRDGNQPQHF
TRBV18	15	TRBD1	once	TRBJ2-4	TGTGCCAGCTCACTGGGACAGGGTGAAATGCACATTCAGTACTTC	CASSLGQGEMHIQYF
TRBV7-9	14	-	-	TRBJ1-1	TGTGCCAGCAGCTTAGTCCTCTTAAACACTGAAGCTTTCTTT	CASSLVLLNTEAFF
TRBV27	12	-	once	TRBJ1-1	TGTGCCAGTGCGACAGGAAACACTGAAGCTTTCTTT	CASATGNTEAFF
TRBV7-8	17	-	-	TRBJ2-2	TGTGCCAGCAGCCATTGGACAGGGAGGGAGGCACCCGGGGAGCTGTTTTTT	CASSHWTGREAPGELFF
TRBV9	11	TRBD1	-	TRBJ1-2	TGTGCCAGCAGCGGACAGGGTGGCTACACCTTC	CASSGQGGYTF
TRBV6-2/TRBV6-3	19	-	-	TRBJ2-2	TGTGCCAGCAGTTACCTCTTACAGGGACCAGGTCGTTACACCGGGGAGCTGTTTTTT	CASSYLLQGPGRYTGELFF
TRBV12-5	16	TRBD1	-	TRBJ2-1	TGTGCTAGTGGTTTGGTACTGGGACAGGGGGACAATGAGCAGTTCTTC	CASGLVLGQGDNEQFF
TRBV28	16	TRBD1	-	TRBJ2-7	TGTGCCAGCAGTTCCCTCTCCCGGACAGGGGCCGGCGAGCAGTACTTC	CASSSLSRTGAGEQYF
TRBV14	13	-	-	TRBJ1-1	TGTGCCAGCAGTTCTTCTTTTAACACTGAAGCTTTCTTT	CASSSSFNTEAFF
TRBV19	14	TRBD1	-	TRBJ2-4	TGTGCCAGTAAGGTCGGGACAGGGGCAAACATTCAGTACTTC	CASKVGTGANIQYF
TRBV4-1	16	-	-	TRBJ2-7	TGCGCCAGCAGCCAAGCGGTTCCAGGGGCTTCCTACGAGCAGTACTTC	CASSQAVPGASYEQYF
TRBV5-4	11	-	few	TRBJ1-1	TGTGCCAGCGGTAAAGGCACTGAAGCTTTCTTT	CASGKGTEAFF
TRBV5-1	14	-	-	TRBJ1-1	TGCGCCAGCAGCTTGGTCGCGGGGGCGGCGATGGCTTTCTTT	CASSLVAGAAMAFF
TRBV27	17	TRBD2	-	TRBJ2-3	TGTGCCAGCAGTTTATCGATAAGAGGAGGGAGGGGAGATACGCAGTATTTT	CASSLSIRGGRGDTQYF
TRBV6-5	14	-	-	TRBJ2-1	TGTGCCAGCAGGGCAGGGAGGGGGTACAATGAGCAGTTCTTC	CASRAGRGYNEQFF
TRBV28	15	TRBD1	-	TRBJ2-7	TGTGCCAGCACCCGAGGGACAGGTTGGTCCTACGAGCAGTACTTC	CASTRGTGWSYEQYF
TRBV6-5	12	-	-	TRBJ1-1	TGTGCCAGCAGTTACCAGGGACTGGAGGCTTTCTTT	CASSYQGLEAFF
TRBV12-5	15	-	-	TRBJ1-2	TGTGCTAGTGCCCTGGGGGGGGCGCGTCACTATGGCTACACCTTC	CASALGGARHYGYTF
TRBV3-1/TRBV3-2	21	TRBD1	-	TRBJ1-1	TGTGCCAGCAGCTGGTTAGATCCGGGACAGGGGGACTTTATTTTTCGGACTGAAGCTTTCTTT	CASSWLDPGQGDFIFRTEAFF
TRBV5-6	14	TRBD1	-	TRBJ2-7	TGTGCCAGCAGGGGGAGGGACAGGGGGCTCGAGCAGTACTTC	CASRGRDRGLEQYF